These T cell receptor beta chains were read from a single sample in a study of T-cell memory formation after mild COVID-19. TCRdb re-called the 5' RACE reads with MiXCR, one entry per CDR3 protein. The sample records under 350,000 distinct CDR3 sequences, around 15% being singletons. Material: PBMCs or a T cell subset sorted from them (not recorded which). These receptors all come from a young man who had mild COVID-19 (a few samples of this study predate the infection). Cell type and time point are not known. Both conserved end residues are part of each CDR3. Fields, in order: V gene, J gene, CDR3 length, D gene, clone size, CDR3 DNA, CDR3 protein. The D gene is left open where the match is weak. The listing skips clone size in some rows; elsewhere it reads once, few, many or a size class.

>TRBV4-3|TRBJ2-3|14|NA|few
TGCGCCAGCAGCCAAAAAGGCAGCACAGATACGCAGTATTTT
CASSQKGSTDTQYF
>TRBV2|TRBJ1-3|14|NA|few
TGTGCCAGCAAGCCGGGTTTCTCTGGAAACACCATATATTTT
CASKPGFSGNTIYF
>TRBV5-1|TRBJ2-5|13|NA|few
TGCGCCAGCATTGGAGGGGACCAAGAGACCCAGTACTTC
CASIGGDQETQYF
>TRBV6-5|TRBJ2-3|15|NA|NA
TGTGCCAGCAGTTACCGCTGGCCAAGAAGGGATACGCAGTATTTT
CASSYRWPRRDTQYF
>TRBV10-3|TRBJ2-3|14|TRBD1|few
TGTGCCATCGGGGGACAGGACCTCACAGATACGCAGTATTTT
CAIGGQDLTDTQYF
>TRBV27|TRBJ1-4|15|NA|NA
TGTGCCAGCGCTCGCGGGGTAGGGATGAATGAAAAACTGTTTTTT
CASARGVGMNEKLFF
>TRBV20-1|TRBJ2-5|14|TRBD2|NA
TGCAGTGCTAGGGTGGGGGGGTTACAAGAGAACCAGTACTTC
CSARVGGLQENQYF
>TRBV5-6|TRBJ2-1|11|NA|few
TGTGCCAGCAGCTTGGGCCCAACGCCGTTCTTC
CASSLGPTPFF
>TRBV4-1|TRBJ2-1|15|NA|NA
TGCGCCAGCAGCCAAGTCACTAGAGGTGAATATGAGCAGTTCTTC
CASSQVTRGEYEQFF
>TRBV4-3|TRBJ2-5|16|NA|few
TGCGCCAGCAGTGGCAAGATCAGCCCGCTCCAAGAGACCCAGTACTTC
CASSGKISPLQETQYF
>TRBV6-5|TRBJ1-1|14|NA|NA
TGTGCCAGCAGTAGTGGGGTCCGGGGACGGGAAGCTTTCTTT
CASSSGVRGREAFF
>TRBV9|TRBJ1-6|15|TRBD1|NA
TGTGCCAGCAGCGTAGCAGACAGGGGTAATTCACCCCTCCACTTT
CASSVADRGNSPLHF
>TRBV9|TRBJ2-3|16|NA|NA
TGTGCCAGCAGCCTCGGGGGAAGCTCGGATCCAGATACGCAGTATTTT
CASSLGGSSDPDTQYF
>TRBV5-6|TRBJ1-1|15|NA|few
TGTGCCAGCAGGTACGTCCAGGCCCCGAACACTGAAGCTTTCTTT
CASRYVQAPNTEAFF
>TRBV6-5|TRBJ1-2|13|NA|NA
TGTGCCAGCAGTTACGACAGAATGGTCGGCTACACCTTC
CASSYDRMVGYTF
>TRBV30|TRBJ2-3|13|NA|NA
TGTGCCTGGTCCCCGAGCCCCCTAGTGACGCAGTATTTT
CAWSPSPLVTQYF
>TRBV3-1|TRBJ2-1|17|NA|NA
TGTGCCAGCAGCCAAGAAAACTTCGGGGGAGATTACAATGAGCAGTTCTTC
CASSQENFGGDYNEQFF
>TRBV29-1|TRBJ2-3|14|TRBD2|few
TGCAGCGTTGATGAACGGGGGGAGGCAGATACGCAGTATTTT
CSVDERGEADTQYF
>TRBV20-1|TRBJ2-5|13|NA|few
TGCAGTGCTCCGGGCCCGACACTGGAGACCCAGTACTTC
CSAPGPTLETQYF
>TRBV11-3|TRBJ2-1|14|NA|few
TGTGCCAGCAGCTTAGATGGCGGGTACGTTGAGCAGTTCTTC
CASSLDGGYVEQFF
>TRBV7-6|TRBJ2-1|16|NA|many
TGTGCCAGCAGCAGCCCGAGAGGGGCCCTTAGGGATGAGCAGTTCTTC
CASSSPRGALRDEQFF
>TRBV7-9|TRBJ1-2|14|NA|NA
TGTGCCAGCAGCCGCCCTGGCAGCTACTATGGCTACACCTTC
CASSRPGSYYGYTF
>TRBV6-2/TRBV6-3|TRBJ1-5|14|NA|NA
TGTGCCAGCAGCAACAGGGCTTTTACTCAGCCCCAGCATTTT
CASSNRAFTQPQHF
>TRBV6-5|TRBJ1-1|14|TRBD1|few
TGTGCCAGCAGCCGGGACAGGGGATGGACTGAAGCTTTCTTT
CASSRDRGWTEAFF
>TRBV7-2|TRBJ1-2|14|NA|NA
TGTGCCAGCACCTCCAGAGGACTAGACTATGGCTACACCTTC
CASTSRGLDYGYTF
>TRBV6-2/TRBV6-3|TRBJ1-5|14|TRBD1|NA
TGTGCCAGCCAAAAGGGACAGCTTGATCAGCCCCAGCATTTT
CASQKGQLDQPQHF
>TRBV12-3/TRBV12-4|TRBJ2-7|17|NA|few
TGTGCCAGCAGTCATAGATCCGGGCCGCTTACGTCCTACGAGCAGTACTTC
CASSHRSGPLTSYEQYF
>TRBV5-1|TRBJ2-2|15|NA|many
TGCGCCAGCCTGTCCTTTGGGGGCGGCACCGGGGAGCTGTTTTTT
CASLSFGGGTGELFF
>TRBV28|TRBJ1-1|14|NA|NA
TGTGCCAGCAGTTTGCCAATAGTGGGCACTGAAGCTTTCTTT
CASSLPIVGTEAFF
>TRBV18|TRBJ2-5|14|NA|few
TGTGCCAGCTCACCAGGGACCTGGGGGGAGACCCAGTACTTC
CASSPGTWGETQYF
>TRBV18|TRBJ1-4|14|NA|few
TGTGCCAGCTCCCTACGGAACTGGGGTGAAAAACTGTTTTTT
CASSLRNWGEKLFF
>TRBV7-2|TRBJ2-7|16|NA|NA
TGTGCCAGCAGCTTAGGCCGGGGAGGGGGGTTCTACGAGCAGTACTTC
CASSLGRGGGFYEQYF
>TRBV6-2/TRBV6-3|TRBJ1-1|13|NA|NA
TGTGCCAGCAGTTACTTAGGATACGCTGAAGCTTTCTTT
CASSYLGYAEAFF
>TRBV3-1|TRBJ2-2|12|NA|many
TGTGCCAGCAGCCAACACACCGGGGAGCTGTTTTTT
CASSQHTGELFF
>TRBV6-5|TRBJ1-1|15|NA|NA
TGTGCCAGCAGTTACTCCGGGGGGCAGAACACTGAAGCTTTCTTT
CASSYSGGQNTEAFF
>TRBV19|TRBJ1-5|13|NA|NA
TGTGCCAGTAGTAAAGTAGAATTGGAGCCCCAGCATTTT
CASSKVELEPQHF
>TRBV6-5|TRBJ2-3|15|NA|NA
TGTGCCAGCAGTTATGACGGGGGTCGCACAGATACGCAGTATTTT
CASSYDGGRTDTQYF
>TRBV6-2/TRBV6-3|TRBJ2-7|14|NA|few
TGTGCCAGCAGTTACACAGGGACGATCTACGAGCAGTACTTC
CASSYTGTIYEQYF
>TRBV5-1|TRBJ2-4|14|NA|few
TGCGCCGGTTCGACAGGAGACTTCAAAAACATTCAGTACTTC
CAGSTGDFKNIQYF
>TRBV7-6|TRBJ2-7|14|TRBD2|many
TGTGCCAGCAGCCCCCAAGGGCTAGCGGGGGAGCAGTACTTC
CASSPQGLAGEQYF
>TRBV12-3/TRBV12-4|TRBJ2-3|15|NA|few
TGTGCCAGCAGTTTAGCGTGGACTAGCACAGATACGCAGTATTTT
CASSLAWTSTDTQYF
>TRBV7-6|TRBJ1-1|13|NA|few
TGTGCCAGCAGCCAGGACACGAACACTGAAGCTTTCTTT
CASSQDTNTEAFF
>TRBV7-2|TRBJ2-7|13|TRBD2|NA
TGTGCCAGCAGCGGGGGGAGGGAATGGGAGCAGTACTTC
CASSGGREWEQYF